A single sample is the source of the 26 T cell receptor beta chains below, sequenced in a study of a mutant IDH1 vaccine in newly diagnosed glioma. The table came from immunoSEQ multiplex PCR; TCRdb's copy has only in-frame clones and leaves some out. This sample yields tens of thousands of clones, of which more than 60% are seen a single time; less than 9.5% belongs to the top ten. These receptors have no known antigen. Noted time point: week 5, during vaccination. All doses held 300 ug of mutant IDH1 20-mer peptide, with topical imiquimod. The source material was PBMCs, sampled from a glioma patient whose treatment included an IDH1 peptide vaccine. All receptors come from a man between 40 and 49 years old with glioma. Some clones in this sample may be carry-over from other donors' samples.

J is TRBJ1-2 and V is TRBV5-1; tentatively, D is TRBD1 (5 bases). Germline CDR1 is SGHRS and CDR2 is YFSETQ. The CDR3 has 11 amino acids. The V end was cut by 4 bases, the J end by 14 bases, with 15 bases between. The DNA for the CDR3 is TGCGCCAGCAGCCGGGACGGCTTTTTTACCTTC. It codes for CASSRDGFFTF.

The chain uses TRBV19 and TRBJ2-2; no definite D call. Trimming took 8 bases from V and 0 from J, leaving 10 bases between them. Germline V gene sequence: CDR1 LNHDA, CDR2 SQIVND (reference sequence). The CDR3 sequence is 14 residues long. The CDR3 nucleotides are TGTGCCAGTGGAAGACATACGAACACCGGGGAGCTGTTTTTT. Translation gives CASGRHTNTGELFF.

The chain couples TRBV4-1 to TRBJ2-1; no clear D. V lost 1 base and J lost 2, with 12 bases in between. Germline V gives CDR1 MGHRA, CDR2 YSYEKL. The CDR3 length is 16 residues. The CDR3 DNA follows: TGCGCCAGCAGCCAAGTCAGGCTAGTGGCCTACAATGAGCAGTTCTTC. It specifies CASSQVRLVAYNEQFF.

The chain is built from TRBV28 and TRBJ1-5; 9 positions match TRBD1. Germline V gene data show CDR1 as MDHEN and CDR2 as SYDVKM. The V and J ends lost 5 bases and 5 bases, in that order; junction bases with no gene match: 4. The CDR3 has 14 amino acids. The CDR3 spells CASSPRTGDQPQHF. The CDR3 DNA is TGTGCCAGCAGTCCACGGACAGGGGATCAGCCCCAGCATTTT.

The V call is TRBV21-1, the J call TRBJ1-2; TRBD1 reflects the table's D call only, with no check against the DNA. TRBV21-1 is tagged as a pseudogene. CDR3 size: 15 residues. This CDR3 reads CASSKAGHINYGYTF. The CDR3 DNA follows: TGTGCCAGCAGCAAAGCTGGACATATTAACTATGGCTACACCTTC.

The chain carries TRBV7-9 and TRBJ2-2, with TRBD2 identical over 12 bases. V lost 4 bases and J lost 1; bases outside the gene matches: 1. The germline V gene encodes CDR1 SEHNR and CDR2 FQNEAQ (reference sequence). The CDR3 sequence is 16 residues long. The CDR3 reads CASSWGLAGNTGELFF. CDR3 nucleotide sequence: TGTGCCAGCAGCTGGGGACTAGCGGGGAACACCGGGGAGCTGTTTTTT.

The V and J genes are TRBV27 and TRBJ1-2; tentatively, D is TRBD1 (6 bases). CDR1 is MNHEY and CDR2 is SMNVEV in the germline V gene (reference sequence). The CDR3 runs 15 residues. The V end lost 0 bases, the J end lost 6 bases, and 14 bases lay between the germline ends. CDR3 sequence: CASSLSLDSLNGYTF. The CDR3 DNA follows: TGTGCCAGCAGTTTATCCCTGGACAGTTTAAATGGCTACACCTTC.

This clone occurred once. The rearrangement joins TRBV7-6 to TRBJ2-7; possibly TRBD1 for D (6 bases). Germline V gene lookup returns CDR1 SGHVS and CDR2 FNYEAQ. The CDR3 consists of 13 residues. Trimming shortened V by 4 bases and J by 5 bases, and 12 bases separated the two germline ends. As DNA, the CDR3 is TGTGCCAGCAGCTCGAGGGGGAGCGACGAGCAGTACTTC. It specifies CASSSRGSDEQYF.

This chain joins TRBV7-2 and TRBJ1-1, with D tentatively TRBD1 (5 bases). This CDR3 contains 11 residues. The V gene's germline CDR1 is SGHTA and CDR2 FQGNSA. V was pared by 4 bases and J by 9 bases, with 9 bases between. The DNA of the CDR3 is TGTGCCAGCAGCTCGGGGCCTCAAGCTTTCTTT. It translates to CASSSGPQAFF.

CDR3 DNA sequence: TGTGCCAGCAGCCAAGGGCAGAGTAATTCACCCCTCCACTTT. Residues: CASSQGQSNSPLHF. The rearrangement joins TRBV4-2 to TRBJ1-6; D is undetermined. The germline CDR1 and CDR2 sequences are LGHNA and YNFKEQ. This CDR3 comprises 14 residues. V was clipped by 1 base and J by 6 bases, with 7 bases between them.

The chain employs TRBV5-6 and TRBJ1-2, with TRBD1 as a possible D gene (5 bases). Germline assignment: CDR1 SGHDT and CDR2 YYEEEE. The V end was cut by 3 bases, the J end by 10 bases, with 16 bases between. The CDR3 length is 13 residues. CDR3 coding DNA: TGTGCCAGCAGCTGGGGGGTTGCTATCGCCTACACCTTC. It codes for CASSWGVAIAYTF.

CDR3 in amino acids: CASSYGQGTDTQYF. In nucleotides, the CDR3 is TGTGCCAGCAGTTACGGACAGGGGACAGATACGCAGTATTTT. V is TRBV6-5 and J is TRBJ2-3, with TRBD1 matching 9 bases. J gave up 3 bases and V 2 bases, and 0 bases lay outside the gene matches. The CDR3 is made up of 14 amino acids. Germline V gene lookup returns CDR1 MNHEY and CDR2 SVGAGI.

This clone was found once. This sequence joins TRBV6-5 and TRBJ2-7; D gene ambiguous. Germline V gene data show CDR1 as MNHEY and CDR2 as SVGAGI. The V end lost 0 bases, the J end lost 4 bases, and 10 bases lay between the germline ends. The CDR3 runs to 14 residues. The CDR3 region has the DNA TGTGCCAGCAGTTACTCAGGGATTGTGTACGAGCAGTACTTC. Protein: CASSYSGIVYEQYF.

The V gene is TRBV27, the J gene TRBJ1-6; D is perhaps TRBD1 (6 bases). V was clipped by 2 bases and J by 12 bases, with 11 bases between them. The CDR3 totals 13 residues. CDR1 and CDR2 from the germline V gene are MNHEY and SMNVEV (reference sequence). CDR3 DNA: TGTGCCAGCAGTTTAAACAGGGAAGGACCCCTCCACTTT. It yields the protein CASSLNREGPLHF.

V is TRBV30 and J is TRBJ2-5, with 8 bases that match TRBD2. Unmatched junction bases numbered 4, after V lost 0 bases and J lost 7 bases. The CDR3 totals 13 residues. In germline, CDR1 is GTSNPN, CDR2 SVGIG (reference sequence). The DNA for the CDR3 is TGTGCCTGGAGTGTTCGGCTAGCGGGGACCCAGTACTTC. Its protein is CAWSVRLAGTQYF.

The rearrangement joins TRBV7-2 to TRBJ1-1; D ambiguous. The CDR3 runs 14 residues. The V end lost 5 bases, the J end lost 1 base, and 11 bases lay between the germline ends. Germline V gene sequence: CDR1 SGHTA, CDR2 FQGNSA. The CDR3 is CASSHPVGNTEAFF. CDR3 nucleotide sequence: TGTGCCAGCAGCCACCCCGTCGGGAACACTGAAGCTTTCTTT.

This clone was counted a single time. The chain combines TRBV13 with TRBJ1-4; TRBD1 matches at 9 bases. V trimming: 4 bases; J trimming: 6 bases; junction bases outside the gene matches: 6. The CDR3 covers 15 residues. CDR1 is PRHDT, CDR2 FYEKMQ, per germline (reference sequence). In DNA, the CDR3 is TGTGCCAGCAGCTCCACAGGGGGCGCGGATGAAAAACTGTTTTTT. The encoded protein is CASSSTGGADEKLFF.

CDR3 residues: CSVQGGEGQPQHF. CDR3 DNA: TGCAGCGTCCAGGGGGGGGAGGGTCAGCCCCAGCATTTT. The rearrangement uses TRBV29-1 and TRBJ1-5, with 7 nucleotides matching TRBD1. CDR1 and CDR2 (germline): SQVTM, ANQGSEA. The CDR3 consists of 13 residues. Germline trimming cut 6 bases from V and 6 bases from J; bases unmatched to any gene: 8.

The V and J genes are TRBV6-4 and TRBJ2-5, with 9 nucleotides matching TRBD2. V dropped 5 bases and J dropped 4; count of bases not matched to a gene: 2. Germline V gene lookup returns CDR1 MRHNA and CDR2 SNTAGT. The CDR3 is 13 residues long. CDR3 amino acids: CASSKLAGETQYF. The CDR3 DNA follows: TGTGCCAGCAGTAAACTAGCGGGAGAGACCCAGTACTTC.

This chain connects TRBV11-2 to TRBJ2-7; a weak D match, TRBD1 (6 bases). Trimming removed 0 bases from V and 6 bases from J, with 15 bases in between. The V gene's germline CDR1 is SGHAT and CDR2 FQNNGV. The CDR3 covers 15 residues. The CDR3 nucleotides read TGTGCCAGCAGCTTAGAGGGGGCGGTCTCTCTCGAGCAGTACTTC. This codes for CASSLEGAVSLEQYF.

For this clone: A junction end diverges from the germline sequence, so it may reflect a read error. The chain links TRBV19 to TRBJ2-6; D is ambiguous. CDR1 and CDR2 from the germline V gene are LNHDA and SQIVND (reference sequence). CDR3 length: 13 amino acids. CDR3 amino acids: CASSNEPKTASAF. The CDR3 bases are TGTGCCAGTAGTAACGAACCTAAAACAGCCTCCGCTTTC.

In its sample, this clone was seen once. The chain carries TRBV7-2 and TRBJ2-1, with 9 nucleotides matching TRBD1. The V segment lost 2 bases and the J segment 3 bases; nucleotides outside the gene matches: 11. The CDR3 is 18 amino acids. Germline V gives CDR1 SGHTA, CDR2 FQGNSA. The CDR3 protein is CASSLPKFRDRDYNEQFF. CDR3 coding DNA: TGTGCCAGCAGCTTACCCAAATTCCGGGACAGGGACTACAATGAGCAGTTCTTC.

This clone has more than one count but fewer than ten. The chain is built from TRBV5-1 and TRBJ2-1; maybe TRBD2 (6 bases). CDR1 and CDR2 from the germline V gene are SGHRS and YFSETQ. The CDR3 has 12 residues. Trimming removed 0 bases at V and 10 bases at J, with 8 bases between. The chain's CDR3 is CASSLEGREQFF. The CDR3 bases are TGCGCCAGCAGCTTGGAGGGGAGGGAGCAGTTCTTC. Supplemented by reference TRBV5-1 and TRBJ2-1, the full variable domain reads KAGVTQTPRYLIKTRGQQVTLSCSPISGHRSVSWYQQTPGQGLQFLFEYFSETQRNKGNFPGRFSGRQFSNSRSEMNVSTLELGDSALYLCASSLEGREQFFGPGTRLTVL.

V usage is TRBV5-1 and J usage is TRBJ1-1; a possible D gene is TRBD1 (6 bases). The CDR3 spans 14 residues. Germline V lookup: CDR1 SGHRS, CDR2 YFSETQ. Trimming pared 1 base from V and 3 bases from J, leaving 10 bases between. CDR3 loop: CASSLSSGDTEAFF. In DNA, the CDR3 is TGCGCCAGCAGCTTGTCCTCAGGGGACACTGAAGCTTTCTTT.

The chain is built from TRBV5-1 and TRBJ1-1; D ambiguous. Germline CDR1 reads SGHRS; CDR2 reads YFSETQ. The CDR3 totals 15 residues. Deletions cut 2 bases from V and 1 base from J, with 12 bases between. As DNA, the CDR3 is TGCGCCAGCAGCTTTAAGTTATCGAAGAACACTGAAGCTTTCTTT. Translated: CASSFKLSKNTEAFF.

V is TRBV4-3 and J is TRBJ1-2; possibly TRBD1 for D (5 bases). The CDR3 runs 15 residues. Trimming took off 5 bases at V and 4 bases at J, with 17 bases between the two ends. Per germline, CDR1 LGHNA and CDR2 YSLEER. The CDR3 region has the DNA TGCGCCAGCAGCTCAGCCCCGTGGGGGGTCTATGGCTACACCTTC. Amino acid sequence: CASSSAPWGVYGYTF.